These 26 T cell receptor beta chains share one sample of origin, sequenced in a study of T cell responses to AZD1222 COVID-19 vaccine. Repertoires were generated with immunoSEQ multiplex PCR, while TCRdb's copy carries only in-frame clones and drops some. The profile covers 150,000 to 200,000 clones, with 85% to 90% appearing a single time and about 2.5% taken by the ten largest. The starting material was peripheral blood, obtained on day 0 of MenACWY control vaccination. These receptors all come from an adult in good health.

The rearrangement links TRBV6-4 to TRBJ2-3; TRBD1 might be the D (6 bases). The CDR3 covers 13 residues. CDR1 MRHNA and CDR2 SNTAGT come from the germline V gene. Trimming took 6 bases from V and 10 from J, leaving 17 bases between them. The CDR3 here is CASSLEEKGAQYF. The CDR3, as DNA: TGTGCCAGCAGCCTTGAAGAGAAGGGGGCGCAGTATTTT.

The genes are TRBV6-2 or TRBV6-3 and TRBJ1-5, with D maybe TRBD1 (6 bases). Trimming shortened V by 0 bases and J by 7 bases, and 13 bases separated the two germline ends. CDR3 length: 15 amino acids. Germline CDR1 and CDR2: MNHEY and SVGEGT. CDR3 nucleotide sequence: TGTGCCAGCAGTTACTCAAGGGGGTTTGGACAGCCCCAGCATTTT. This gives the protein CASSYSRGFGQPQHF.

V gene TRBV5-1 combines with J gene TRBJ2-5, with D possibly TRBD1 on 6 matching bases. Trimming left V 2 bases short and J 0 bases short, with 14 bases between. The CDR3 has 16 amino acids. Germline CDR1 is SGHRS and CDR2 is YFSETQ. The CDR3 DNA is TGCGCCAGCAGCTTAGGGCAGCGGACAGACCAAGAGACCCAGTACTTC. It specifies CASSLGQRTDQETQYF.

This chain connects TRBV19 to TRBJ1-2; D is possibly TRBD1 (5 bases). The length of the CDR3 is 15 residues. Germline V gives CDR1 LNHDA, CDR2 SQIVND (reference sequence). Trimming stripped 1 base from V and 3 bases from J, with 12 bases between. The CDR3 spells CASSIVYRPDYGYTF. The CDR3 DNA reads TGTGCCAGTAGTATAGTTTACAGGCCGGACTATGGCTACACCTTC.

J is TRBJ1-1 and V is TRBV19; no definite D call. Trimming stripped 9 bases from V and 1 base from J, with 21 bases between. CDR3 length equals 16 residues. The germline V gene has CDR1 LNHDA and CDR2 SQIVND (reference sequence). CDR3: CASNRIDSGRNTEAFF. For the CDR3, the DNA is TGTGCCAGCAACCGAATTGACTCCGGGAGGAACACTGAAGCTTTCTTT.

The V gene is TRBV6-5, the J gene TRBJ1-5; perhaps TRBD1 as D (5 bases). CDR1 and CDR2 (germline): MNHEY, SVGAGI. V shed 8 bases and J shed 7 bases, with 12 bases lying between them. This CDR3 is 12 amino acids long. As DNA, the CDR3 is TGTGCCAGCGGAAGCGACAGACAGCCCCAGCATTTT. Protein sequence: CASGSDRQPQHF.

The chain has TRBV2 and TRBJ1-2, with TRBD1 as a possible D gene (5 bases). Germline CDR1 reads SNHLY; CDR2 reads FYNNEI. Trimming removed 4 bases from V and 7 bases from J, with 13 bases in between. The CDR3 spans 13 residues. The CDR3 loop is CASSARGSLGYTF. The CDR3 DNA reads TGTGCCAGCAGTGCGAGGGGCTCCCTTGGCTACACCTTC.

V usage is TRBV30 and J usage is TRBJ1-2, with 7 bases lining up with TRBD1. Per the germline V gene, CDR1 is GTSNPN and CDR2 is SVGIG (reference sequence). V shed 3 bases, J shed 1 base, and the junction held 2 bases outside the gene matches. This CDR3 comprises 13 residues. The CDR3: CAWSGDSNYGYTF. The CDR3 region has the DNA TGTGCCTGGAGCGGGGACAGTAACTATGGCTACACCTTC.

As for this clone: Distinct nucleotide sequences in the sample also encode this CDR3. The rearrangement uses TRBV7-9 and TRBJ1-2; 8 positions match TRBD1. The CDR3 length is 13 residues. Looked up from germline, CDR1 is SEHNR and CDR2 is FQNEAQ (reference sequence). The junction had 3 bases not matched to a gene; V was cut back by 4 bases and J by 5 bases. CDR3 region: CASSSGQGYGYTF. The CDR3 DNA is TGTGCCAGCAGCTCCGGACAGGGATATGGCTACACCTTC.

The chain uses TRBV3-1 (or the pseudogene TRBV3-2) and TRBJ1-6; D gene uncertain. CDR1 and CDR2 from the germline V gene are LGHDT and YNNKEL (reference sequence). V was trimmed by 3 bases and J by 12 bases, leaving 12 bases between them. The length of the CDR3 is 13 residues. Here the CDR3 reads CASSQVRLGPLHF. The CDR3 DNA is TGTGCCAGCAGCCAGGTGCGCCTGGGACCCCTCCACTTT.

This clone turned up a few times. The CDR3 region is CASSGSQGNTIYF. The DNA for the CDR3 is TGTGCCAGCAGCGGTTCCCAGGGAAACACCATATATTTT. The V call is TRBV11-1, the J call TRBJ1-3; no clear D gene. Trimming left V 5 bases short and J 4 bases short, with 9 bases between. The CDR3 covers 13 residues. Germline CDR1 SGHAT, CDR2 FQDESV (reference sequence).

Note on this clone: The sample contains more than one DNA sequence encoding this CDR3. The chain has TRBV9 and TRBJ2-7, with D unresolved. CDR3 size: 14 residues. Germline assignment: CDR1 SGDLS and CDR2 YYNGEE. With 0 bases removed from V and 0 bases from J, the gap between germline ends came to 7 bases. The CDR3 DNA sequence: TGTGCCAGCAGCGTAGACCTGGGCTCCTACGAGCAGTACTTC. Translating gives CASSVDLGSYEQYF.

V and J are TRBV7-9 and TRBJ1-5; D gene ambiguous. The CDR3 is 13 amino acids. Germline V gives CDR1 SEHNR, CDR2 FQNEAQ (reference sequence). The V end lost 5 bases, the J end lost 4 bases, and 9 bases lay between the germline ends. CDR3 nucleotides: TGTGCCAGCAGCCCACAGAGAAATCAGCCCCAGCATTTT. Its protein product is CASSPQRNQPQHF. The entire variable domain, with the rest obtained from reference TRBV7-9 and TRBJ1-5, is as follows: DTGVSQNPRHKITKRGQNVTFRCDPISEHNRLYWYRQTLGQGPEFLTYFQNEAQLEKSRLLSDRFSAERPKGSFSTLEIQRTEQGDSAMYLCASSPQRNQPQHFGDGTRLSIL.

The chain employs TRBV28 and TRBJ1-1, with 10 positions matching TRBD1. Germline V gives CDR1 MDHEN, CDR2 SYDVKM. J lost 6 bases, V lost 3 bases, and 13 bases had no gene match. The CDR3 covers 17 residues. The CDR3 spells CASSFIGMGQGNSEAFF. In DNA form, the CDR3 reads TGTGCCAGCAGTTTCATAGGGATGGGACAGGGGAATTCTGAAGCTTTCTTT. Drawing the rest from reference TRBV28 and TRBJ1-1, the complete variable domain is DVKVTQSSRYLVKRTGEKVFLECVQDMDHENMFWYRQDPGLGLRLIYFSYDVKMKEKGDIPEGYSVSREKKERFSLILESASTNQTSMYLCASSFIGMGQGNSEAFFGQGTRLTVV.

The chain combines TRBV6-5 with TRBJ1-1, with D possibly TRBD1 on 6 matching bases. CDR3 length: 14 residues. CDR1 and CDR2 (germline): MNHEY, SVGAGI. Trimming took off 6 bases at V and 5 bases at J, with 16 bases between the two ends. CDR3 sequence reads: CASSSNRDRTEAFF. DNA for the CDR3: TGTGCCAGCAGCTCAAACAGGGATCGAACTGAAGCTTTCTTT.

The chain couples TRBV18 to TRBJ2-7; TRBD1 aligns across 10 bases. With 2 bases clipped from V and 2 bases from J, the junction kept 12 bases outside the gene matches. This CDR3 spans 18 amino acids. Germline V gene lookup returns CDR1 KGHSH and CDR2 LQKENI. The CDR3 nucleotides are TGTGCCAGCTCACCAAGACAGGGGGCGCGAACAGGGGCCTACGAGCAGTACTTC. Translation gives CASSPRQGARTGAYEQYF.

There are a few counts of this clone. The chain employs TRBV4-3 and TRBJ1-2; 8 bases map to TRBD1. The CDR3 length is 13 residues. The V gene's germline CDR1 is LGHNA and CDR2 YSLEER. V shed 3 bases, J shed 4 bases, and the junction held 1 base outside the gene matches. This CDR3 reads CASSQTGVYGYTF. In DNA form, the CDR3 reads TGCGCCAGCAGCCAGACAGGGGTCTATGGCTACACCTTC.

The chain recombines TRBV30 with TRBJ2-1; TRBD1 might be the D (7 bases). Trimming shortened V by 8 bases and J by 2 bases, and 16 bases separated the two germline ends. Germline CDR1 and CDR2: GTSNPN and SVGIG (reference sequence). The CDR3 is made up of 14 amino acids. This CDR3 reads CANQAGTAYNEQFF. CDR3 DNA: TGTGCCAACCAGGCGGGGACAGCCTACAATGAGCAGTTCTTC.

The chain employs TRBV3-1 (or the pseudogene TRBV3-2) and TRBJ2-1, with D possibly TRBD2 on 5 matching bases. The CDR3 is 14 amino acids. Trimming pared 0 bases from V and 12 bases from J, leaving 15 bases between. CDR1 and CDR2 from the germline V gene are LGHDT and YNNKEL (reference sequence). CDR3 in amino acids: CASSQDIEERPQFF. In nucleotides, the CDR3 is TGTGCCAGCAGCCAAGATATTGAGGAGCGGCCGCAGTTCTTC.

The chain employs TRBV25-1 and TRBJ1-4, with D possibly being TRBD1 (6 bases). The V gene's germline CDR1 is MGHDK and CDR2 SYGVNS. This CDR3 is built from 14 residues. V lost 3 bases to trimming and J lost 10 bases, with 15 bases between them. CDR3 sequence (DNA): TGTGCCAGCAGTGAGGACAGCGTCAAGAGAAAACTGTTTTTT. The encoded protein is CASSEDSVKRKLFF.

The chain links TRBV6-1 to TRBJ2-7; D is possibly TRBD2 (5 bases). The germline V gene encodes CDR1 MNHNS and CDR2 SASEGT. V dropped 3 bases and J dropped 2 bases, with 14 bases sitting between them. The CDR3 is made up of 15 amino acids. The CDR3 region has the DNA TGTGCCAGCAGTGAGTCGGGATTTAATACCTACGAGCAGTACTTC. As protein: CASSESGFNTYEQYF.

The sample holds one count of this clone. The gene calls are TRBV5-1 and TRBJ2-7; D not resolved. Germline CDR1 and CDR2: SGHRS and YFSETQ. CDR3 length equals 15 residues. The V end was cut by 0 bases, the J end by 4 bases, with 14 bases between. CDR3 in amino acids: CASSLVNLAVYEQYF. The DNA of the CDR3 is TGCGCCAGCAGCTTGGTCAACCTCGCCGTATACGAGCAGTACTTC.

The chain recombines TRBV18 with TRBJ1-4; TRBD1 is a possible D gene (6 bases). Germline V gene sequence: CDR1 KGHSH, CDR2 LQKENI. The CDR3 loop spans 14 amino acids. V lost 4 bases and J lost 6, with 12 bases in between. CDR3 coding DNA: TGTGCCAGCTCACAGATACAGGGTGATGAAAAACTGTTTTTT. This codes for CASSQIQGDEKLFF.

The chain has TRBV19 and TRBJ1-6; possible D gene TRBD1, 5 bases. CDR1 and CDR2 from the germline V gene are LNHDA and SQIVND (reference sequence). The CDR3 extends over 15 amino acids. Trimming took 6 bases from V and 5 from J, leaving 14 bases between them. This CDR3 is CASSPWDSDNSPLHF. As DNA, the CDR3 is TGTGCCAGTAGCCCATGGGACTCAGATAATTCACCCCTCCACTTT.

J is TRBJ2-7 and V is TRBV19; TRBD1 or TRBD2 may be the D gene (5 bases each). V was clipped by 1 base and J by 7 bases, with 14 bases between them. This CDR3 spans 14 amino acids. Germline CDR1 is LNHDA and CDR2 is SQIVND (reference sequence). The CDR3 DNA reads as TGTGCCAGTAGTATAGTTGGGACGGACGGAGAGCAGTACTTC. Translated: CASSIVGTDGEQYF.

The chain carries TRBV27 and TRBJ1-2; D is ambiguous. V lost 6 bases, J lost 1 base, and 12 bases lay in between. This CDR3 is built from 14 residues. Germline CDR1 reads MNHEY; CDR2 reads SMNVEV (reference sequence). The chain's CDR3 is CASRRSGSNYGYTF. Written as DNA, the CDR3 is TGTGCCAGCAGAAGGTCGGGGAGTAACTATGGCTACACCTTC.